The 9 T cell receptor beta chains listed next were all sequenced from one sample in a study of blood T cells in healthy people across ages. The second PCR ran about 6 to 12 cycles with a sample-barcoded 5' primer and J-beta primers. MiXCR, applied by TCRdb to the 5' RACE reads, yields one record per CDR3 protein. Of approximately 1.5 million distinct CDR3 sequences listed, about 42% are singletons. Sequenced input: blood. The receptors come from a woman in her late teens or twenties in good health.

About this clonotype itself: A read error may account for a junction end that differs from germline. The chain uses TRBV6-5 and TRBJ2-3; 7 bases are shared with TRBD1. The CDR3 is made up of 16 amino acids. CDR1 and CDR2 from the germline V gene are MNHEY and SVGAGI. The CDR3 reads CAGSYLGGRGTDTQYF. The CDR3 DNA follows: TGTGCCGGCAGTTACTTAGGGGGCCGAGGAACAGATACGCAGTATTTT.

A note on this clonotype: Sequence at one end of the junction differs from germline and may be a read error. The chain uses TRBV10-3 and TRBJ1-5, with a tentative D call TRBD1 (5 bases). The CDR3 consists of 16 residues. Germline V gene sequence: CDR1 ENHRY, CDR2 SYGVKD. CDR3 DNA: TGTGCCATCAGTGAATCCCCCAGGGATAGCTATCAGCCCCAGCATTTT. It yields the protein CAISESPRDSYQPQHF.

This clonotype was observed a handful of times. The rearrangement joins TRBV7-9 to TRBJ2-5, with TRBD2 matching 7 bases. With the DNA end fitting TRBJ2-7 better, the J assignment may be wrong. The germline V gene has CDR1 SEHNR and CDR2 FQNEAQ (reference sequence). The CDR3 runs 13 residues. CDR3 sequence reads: CASSDISGFEQYF. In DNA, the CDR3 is TGTGCCAGCAGCGACATTAGCGGGTTCGAGCAGTACTTC.

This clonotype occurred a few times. The CDR3 is CASSSIGLEDTQYF. The CDR3 region has the DNA TGTGCCAGCAGCTCAATAGGACTAGAAGATACGCAGTATTTT. V is TRBV5-5 and J is TRBJ2-3; TRBD2 matches 7 bases. The CDR3 length is 14 residues. V shed 3 bases and J 5 bases; nucleotides not matched to a gene: 6. Germline loops: CDR1 SGHKS, CDR2 YYEKEE (reference sequence).

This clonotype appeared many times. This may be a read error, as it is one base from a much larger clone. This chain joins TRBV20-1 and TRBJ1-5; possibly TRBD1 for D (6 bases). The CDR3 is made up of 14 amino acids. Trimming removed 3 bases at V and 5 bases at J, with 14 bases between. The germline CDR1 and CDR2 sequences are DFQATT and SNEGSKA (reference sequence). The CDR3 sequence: CSASGGQEYQPQHF. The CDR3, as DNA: TGCAGTGCTAGTGGGGGGCAAGAATATCAGCCCCAGCATTTT.

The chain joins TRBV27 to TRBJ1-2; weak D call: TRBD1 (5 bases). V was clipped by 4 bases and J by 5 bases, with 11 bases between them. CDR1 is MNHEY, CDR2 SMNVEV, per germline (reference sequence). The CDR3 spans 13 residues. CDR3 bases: TGTGCCAGCAGTTACGGGGCCACATATGGCTACACCTTC. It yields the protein CASSYGATYGYTF.

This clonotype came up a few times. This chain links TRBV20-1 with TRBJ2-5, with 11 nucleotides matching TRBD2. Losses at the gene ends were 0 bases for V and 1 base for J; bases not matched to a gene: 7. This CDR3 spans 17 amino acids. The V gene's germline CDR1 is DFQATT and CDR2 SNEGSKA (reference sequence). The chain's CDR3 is CSARDVGSGRAQETQYF. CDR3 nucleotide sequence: TGCAGTGCTAGAGATGTGGGTAGCGGGAGGGCCCAAGAGACCCAGTACTTC.

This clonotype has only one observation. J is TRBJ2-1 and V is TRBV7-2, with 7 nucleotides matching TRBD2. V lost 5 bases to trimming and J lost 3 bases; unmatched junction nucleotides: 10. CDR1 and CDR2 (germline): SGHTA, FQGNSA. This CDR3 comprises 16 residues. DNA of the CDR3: TGTGCCAGCAGCGAGTGGCGACTAGCAGACTACAATGAGCAGTTCTTC. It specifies CASSEWRLADYNEQFF.

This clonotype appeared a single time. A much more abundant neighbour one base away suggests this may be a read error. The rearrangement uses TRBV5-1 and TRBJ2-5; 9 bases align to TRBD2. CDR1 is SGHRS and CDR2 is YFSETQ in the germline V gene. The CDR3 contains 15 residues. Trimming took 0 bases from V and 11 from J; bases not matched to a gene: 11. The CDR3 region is CASSLGSSGTHEQYF. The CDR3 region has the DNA TGCGCCAGCAGCTTGGGGTCTAGCGGGACCCATGAGCAGTACTTC.